These 8 T cell receptor beta chains share one sample of origin, sequenced in a study of cytomegalovirus exposure and HLA in healthy donors. With 60 Vbeta and 13 Jbeta primers, the PCR was carried out. Sequenced by immunoSEQ multiplex PCR; TCRdb stores in-frame clones only, minus some. Among about 200,000 clones, roughly 80% were seen once, and the ten largest hold approximately 2.9%. The sequenced sample consisted of PBMCs. The receptors shown here come from a young man in good health and CMV-seronegative.

The chain has TRBV2 and TRBJ1-2, with 7 bases lining up with TRBD1. The CDR3 extends over 12 amino acids. The trim removed 6 bases at V and 4 bases at J, leaving 2 bases unmatched. Germline V lookup: CDR1 SNHLY, CDR2 FYNNEI. The CDR3 reads CASSRDSYGYTF. Written as DNA, the CDR3 is TGTGCCAGCAGCAGGGACAGCTATGGCTACACCTTC. Based on the CDR3 plus reference TRBV2 and TRBJ1-2, the full variable domain is EPEVTQTPSHQVTQMGQEVILRCVPISNHLYFYWYRQILGQKVEFLVSFYNNEISEKSEIFDDQFSVERPDGSNFTLKIRSTKLEDSAMYFCASSRDSYGYTFGSGTRLTVV.

The J gene is TRBJ2-7, the V gene TRBV28; 9 bases match TRBD1. Per the germline V gene, CDR1 is MDHEN and CDR2 is SYDVKM. J gave up 4 bases and V 10 bases, and 11 bases lay outside the gene matches. This CDR3 spans 14 amino acids. In DNA, the CDR3 is TGTGCCACCCAATCCGGGACAGGGATTTACGAGCAGTACTTC. Translated: CATQSGTGIYEQYF.

The chain employs TRBV7-9 and TRBJ2-5; D is possibly TRBD2 (6 bases). V was trimmed by 5 bases and J by 4 bases, leaving 20 bases between them. The V gene's germline CDR1 is SEHNR and CDR2 FQNEAQ (reference sequence). This CDR3 region has 16 residues. CDR3 loop: CASSRPGTQRGETQYF. DNA for the CDR3: TGTGCCAGCAGCCGTCCCGGGACTCAAAGAGGAGAGACCCAGTACTTC.

The rearrangement uses TRBV14 and TRBJ1-1; possibly TRBD1 for D (5 bases). Germline assignment: CDR1 SGHDN and CDR2 FVKESK. The CDR3 length is 12 residues. Deletions cut 2 bases from V and 7 bases from J, with 8 bases between. The CDR3 DNA sequence: TGTGCCAGCAGCCAATCAGGGTTTGAAGCTTTCTTT. Translated, it gives CASSQSGFEAFF.

This clone occurred a few times. This chain joins TRBV19 and TRBJ2-2, with TRBD1 matching 10 bases. This CDR3 spans 17 amino acids. V lost 5 bases, J lost 1 base, and 7 bases stayed unmatched. Germline V lookup: CDR1 LNHDA, CDR2 SQIVND (reference sequence). The DNA for the CDR3 is TGTGCCAGTAGTCTGTCCGGGACAGGGGTGAACACCGGGGAGCTGTTTTTT. Translation gives CASSLSGTGVNTGELFF. Looking up the rest from reference TRBV19 and TRBJ2-2 gives the full variable domain: DGGITQSPKYLFRKEGQNVTLSCEQNLNHDAMYWYRQDPGQGLRLIYYSQIVNDFQKGDIAEGYSVSREKKESFPLTVTSAQKNPTAFYLCASSLSGTGVNTGELFFGEGSRLTVL.

The chain joins TRBV28 to TRBJ1-2; D ambiguous. V gave up 4 bases and J gave up 5 bases, with 8 bases separating them. The CDR3 sequence is 12 residues long. The germline V gene encodes CDR1 MDHEN and CDR2 SYDVKM. CDR3: CASSWSVYGYTF. The CDR3 coding sequence is TGTGCCAGCAGTTGGAGCGTTTATGGCTACACCTTC.

This clone was picked up one time. The chain joins TRBV6-4 to TRBJ2-3; 11 nucleotides align to TRBD2. This CDR3 spans 16 amino acids. Germline trimming cut 0 bases from V and 4 bases from J; bases unmatched to any gene: 3. Germline CDR1 is MRHNA and CDR2 is SNTAGT. In DNA form, the CDR3 reads TGTGCCAGCAGTGACTCTAGCGGGGGGGCCCCAGATACGCAGTATTTT. Amino acids: CASSDSSGGAPDTQYF.

Turning to this clone: The junction shows a germline mismatch at one end, possibly a read error. The chain links TRBV7-7 to TRBJ2-1; D might be TRBD2 (6 bases). The length of the CDR3 is 15 residues. Germline V CDR1 and CDR2: SSHAT, FNYEAQ (reference sequence). CDR3 residues: CASSAGRVPENEQFF. The CDR3 region has the DNA TGTGCTAGCAGCGCGGGGCGAGTCCCGGAGAATGAGCAGTTCTTC.